This T cell receptor beta chain was observed in a study of cytomegalovirus exposure and HLA in healthy donors. Across the whole study: A prior study identified 117 million unique TCR beta sequences from some 180 million T cells.

In germline, CDR1 is SGDLS, CDR2 YYNGEE. The V gene lost 4 bases and the J gene lost 3 bases, with 11 bases spanning the gap. The CDR3 has 14 amino acids. Broader study findings: For TCR beta chains, V- and J-gene trimming was later linked to a missense DCLRE1C variant.

The study ran its PCR with 60 Vbeta and 13 Jbeta primers. This table comes from immunoSEQ multiplex PCR, and its TCRdb copy is limited to in-frame clones, with some not included. The table lists about 220,000 clones, 76% of them singletons, with 0.63% in the top ten. This clone occurred once. Antigen specificity is unknown. The specimen was PBMCs. This TCR derives from a man younger than 30 in good health and CMV-seronegative. V is TRBV9 and J is TRBJ2-1; TRBD1 might be the D (5 bases). CDR3 region: CASSFSDSYNEQFF. In DNA form, the CDR3 reads TGTGCCAGCAGCTTTAGTGACAGCTACAATGAGCAGTTCTTC.